This entry concerns a single T cell receptor (beta chain). The CDR3 covers 16 residues. With V trimmed by 6 bases and J by 1 base, 9 bases remained unmatched. Germline V gene sequence: CDR1 SNHLY, CDR2 FYNNEI. The data originate from a study of OX40 agonist ivuxolimab in advanced cancers. Study-level information: At 0.01 to 10 mg/kg, ivuxolimab was administered intravenously to patients every 2 weeks.

The assay was immunoSEQ multiplex PCR, and TCRdb's table has in-frame clones only and misses some. The data hold 66,000 or so clones, with roughly 90% observed a single time. Specimen: CD4+ or CD8+ T cells sorted from blood, collected in a trial of the OX40 agonist ivuxolimab. The V and J genes are TRBV2 and TRBJ1-5; TRBD1 matches at 7 bases. The receptor's source is an adult with an advanced solid tumor such as melanoma, head and neck, liver or kidney cancer. The CDR3 DNA reads as TGTGCCAGCAGGGAATTGGGGACAGTGAGCAATCAGCCCCAGCATTTT. It specifies CASRELGTVSNQPQHF.